A single sample is the source of the 27 T cell receptor beta chains below, sequenced in a study of vaccination effects on CD4 cells after COVID-19. The antigens for these receptors are not known. Assay used: immunoSEQ multiplex PCR; TCRdb lists only in-frame clones, some missing. Among approximately 40,000 clones listed, just under 75% were seen once. Expansion of antigen-specific CD4+ T cells with viral peptide pools was carried out by the ViraFEST assay before sequencing. At the end of 10 days of culture, CD4+ T cells were isolated. PCR confirmed that the person was infected with SARS-CoV-2 between March and December 2020. The sequenced sample was CD4+ T cells from PBMCs cultured with a peptide pool, obtained before COVID-19 vaccination. The source of these receptors is a human donor who had a prior SARS-CoV-2 infection.

CDR3 nucleotides: TGTGCCAGCAGCTTGGAGGGGCTAGCGGATTACGAGCAGTACTTC. It yields the protein CASSLEGLADYEQYF. V gene TRBV5-4 combines with J gene TRBJ2-7; 7 bases are shared with TRBD2. The V gene end was trimmed by 0 bases and the J gene end by 4 bases; junction bases not matched to a gene: 7. The CDR3 length is 15 residues. The germline V gene has CDR1 SGHNT and CDR2 YYREEE (reference sequence).

This rearrangement joins TRBV11-3 to TRBJ1-4, with 7 bases matching TRBD1. The germline CDR1 and CDR2 sequences are SGHNT and YENEEA. V shed 5 bases and J 6 bases; nucleotides not matched to a gene: 9. The CDR3 contains 15 residues. In DNA, the CDR3 is TGTGCCAGCAGCCAAGAGGGGGCGCCGGATGAAAAACTGTTTTTT. Amino acid sequence: CASSQEGAPDEKLFF.

This chain links TRBV7-9 with TRBJ2-5; a weak D match, TRBD2 (5 bases). Germline V lookup: CDR1 SEHNR, CDR2 FQNEAQ (reference sequence). V dropped 2 bases and J dropped 2 bases, with 15 bases sitting between them. CDR3 length equals 16 residues. DNA for the CDR3: TGTGCCAGCAGCTTACTAGGAGGATTCATTCAAGAGACCCAGTACTTC. This sequence encodes CASSLLGGFIQETQYF.

The V and J genes are TRBV4-1 and TRBJ1-1, with D possibly matching TRBD1 (6 bases). Germline lookup yields CDR1 MGHRA and CDR2 YSYEKL. The V gene lost 0 bases and the J gene lost 0 bases, with 11 bases spanning the gap. CDR3 size: 16 residues. The CDR3 DNA sequence: TGCGCCAGCAGCCAAGATTCCGGGGACATGAACACTGAAGCTTTCTTT. As protein: CASSQDSGDMNTEAFF.

V gene TRBV12-3 or TRBV12-4 combines with J gene TRBJ1-6; a possible D gene is TRBD1 (5 bases). The CDR3 runs to 13 residues. V was clipped by 7 bases and J by 9 bases, with 13 bases between them. The CDR3: CASTNTGASPLHF. In DNA, the CDR3 is TGTGCCAGCACCAACACAGGAGCTTCACCCCTCCACTTT.

The rearrangement uses TRBV5-4 and TRBJ1-2, with unresolved D. Per germline, CDR1 SGHNT and CDR2 YYREEE (reference sequence). The CDR3 runs 13 residues. Trimming stripped 3 bases from V and 8 bases from J, with 14 bases between. This CDR3 is CASSSVGVWGYTF. The CDR3 DNA reads as TGTGCCAGCAGCTCCGTTGGGGTATGGGGCTACACCTTC.

This chain connects TRBV4-3 to TRBJ2-7; TRBD2 aligns across 11 bases. The CDR3 consists of 18 residues. With 0 bases clipped from V and 1 base from J, the junction kept 8 bases outside the gene matches. Germline assignment: CDR1 LGHNA and CDR2 YSLEER. Here the CDR3 reads CASSQDWGGLAASYEQYF. In nucleotides, the CDR3 is TGCGCCAGCAGCCAAGATTGGGGGGGACTAGCGGCGTCCTACGAGCAGTACTTC.

This clone was recorded a few times. The genes are TRBV5-1 and TRBJ2-1; 8 nucleotides agree with TRBD1. Trimming removed 4 bases from V and 4 bases from J; junction bases left unmatched: 10. Germline V gene sequence: CDR1 SGHRS, CDR2 YFSETQ. This CDR3 has 16 amino acids. CDR3 in DNA: TGCGCCAGCAGCCTTCGTGGTCAGGGGGCGTACAATGAGCAGTTCTTC. The encoded protein is CASSLRGQGAYNEQFF. Supplemented by reference TRBV5-1 and TRBJ2-1, the full variable domain reads KAGVTQTPRYLIKTRGQQVTLSCSPISGHRSVSWYQQTPGQGLQFLFEYFSETQRNKGNFPGRFSGRQFSNSRSEMNVSTLELGDSALYLCASSLRGQGAYNEQFFGPGTRLTVL.

This sequence joins TRBV19 and TRBJ1-2; D uncertain. Germline CDR1 and CDR2: LNHDA and SQIVND (reference sequence). This CDR3 is built from 14 residues. V was cut by 10 bases and J by 0 bases, with 15 bases left in between. The CDR3 spells CATKWAPANYGYTF. The CDR3, as DNA: TGTGCCACCAAGTGGGCCCCTGCTAACTATGGCTACACCTTC. Full variable domain (rest looked up from reference TRBV19 and TRBJ1-2): DGGITQSPKYLFRKEGQNVTLSCEQNLNHDAMYWYRQDPGQGLRLIYYSQIVNDFQKGDIAEGYSVSREKKESFPLTVTSAQKNPTAFYLCATKWAPANYGYTFGSGTRLTVV.

The chain is built from TRBV5-1 and TRBJ2-1, with TRBD2 matching over 9 bases. Per germline, CDR1 SGHRS and CDR2 YFSETQ. The V and J ends lost 3 bases and 1 base, in that order; junction bases with no gene match: 2. The CDR3 runs to 15 residues. This CDR3 reads CASSSTSGSYNEQFF. DNA of the CDR3: TGCGCCAGCAGCTCGACTAGCGGATCCTACAATGAGCAGTTCTTC.

This chain uses TRBV4-1 with TRBJ2-3; no clear D gene. Germline values: CDR1 MGHRA, CDR2 YSYEKL. The V end was cut by 4 bases, the J end by 5 bases, with 13 bases between. This CDR3 spans 14 amino acids. The chain's CDR3 is CASSLVLWRDTQYF. In DNA form, the CDR3 reads TGCGCCAGCAGCCTCGTTCTATGGAGAGATACGCAGTATTTT.

The chain carries TRBV9 and TRBJ2-3, with 7 bases matching TRBD2. The germline CDR1 and CDR2 sequences are SGDLS and YYNGEE. V dropped 2 bases and J dropped 0; count of bases not matched to a gene: 6. The CDR3 is 16 residues long. The CDR3 bases are TGTGCCAGCAGCGTCCGACGACTAGCAAGCACAGATACGCAGTATTTT. This sequence encodes CASSVRRLASTDTQYF.

The CDR3 region is CASSEGIQETQYF. DNA for the CDR3: TGTGCCAGCAGTGAAGGAATCCAAGAGACCCAGTACTTC. The J gene is TRBJ2-5, the V gene TRBV6-1; D unclear. Germline values: CDR1 MNHNS, CDR2 SASEGT. V was cut by 1 base and J by 1 base, with 4 bases left in between. The CDR3 sequence is 13 residues long.

CDR3 loop: CASSLTSPAYNEQFF. CDR3 in DNA: TGTGCCAGCAGCCTAACTAGCCCCGCTTACAATGAGCAGTTCTTC. This rearrangement joins TRBV7-9 to TRBJ2-1; TRBD2 might be the D (6 bases). V dropped 5 bases and J dropped 4 bases, with 15 bases sitting between them. Germline CDR1 SEHNR, CDR2 FQNEAQ (reference sequence). The CDR3 runs to 15 residues.

V usage is TRBV5-6 and J usage is TRBJ2-7; D gene unclear. Germline V lookup: CDR1 SGHDT, CDR2 YYEEEE. This CDR3 is 12 amino acids long. Trimming took 4 bases from V and 3 from J, leaving 8 bases between them. CDR3 protein: CASSRTDYEQYF. In nucleotides, the CDR3 is TGTGCCAGCAGCCGGACCGACTACGAGCAGTACTTC. Full variable domain (remainder filled in from reference TRBV5-6 and TRBJ2-7): DAGVTQSPTHLIKTRGQQVTLRCSPKSGHDTVSWYQQALGQGPQFIFQYYEEEERQRGNFPDRFSGHQFPNYSSELNVNALLLGDSALYLCASSRTDYEQYFGPGTRLTVT.

The rearrangement joins TRBV30 to TRBJ2-3; 8 bases agree with TRBD2. CDR3 length: 14 amino acids. Germline-derived CDR1 and CDR2 are GTSNPN and SVGIG (reference sequence). J lost 2 bases, V lost 4 bases, and 5 bases had no gene match. The DNA of the CDR3 is TGTGCCTGGACCTACGGGGGGGCCACAGATACGCAGTATTTT. It yields the protein CAWTYGGATDTQYF. Based on the CDR3 plus reference TRBV30 and TRBJ2-3, the full variable domain is SQTIHQWPATLVQPVGSPLSLECTVEGTSNPNLYWYRQAAGRGLQLLFYSVGIGQISSEVPQNLSASRPQDRQFILSSKKLLLSDSGFYLCAWTYGGATDTQYFGPGTRLTVL.

This clone was observed a handful of times. V usage is TRBV24-1 and J usage is TRBJ2-3; 12 bases match TRBD2. From germline, CDR1 is KGHDR and CDR2 SFDVKD. This CDR3 contains 18 residues. The trim removed 3 bases at V and 6 bases at J, leaving 12 bases unmatched. The CDR3 loop reads CATSDGWASGRAHDTQYF. CDR3 sequence (DNA): TGTGCCACCAGTGATGGATGGGCTAGCGGGAGGGCACATGATACGCAGTATTTT.

A few counts support this clone. The chain combines TRBV27 with TRBJ2-1; 7 nucleotides align to TRBD1. The germline V gene encodes CDR1 MNHEY and CDR2 SMNVEV (reference sequence). This CDR3 contains 18 residues. The J segment lost 7 bases and the V segment lost 3 bases, leaving 18 bases of the junction unmatched. CDR3 sequence: CASSFLPYRGLEGNEQFF. DNA of the CDR3: TGTGCCAGCAGTTTCCTTCCGTATAGGGGGCTTGAGGGGAATGAGCAGTTCTTC.

The gene calls are TRBV9 and TRBJ2-2; D unclear. The length of the CDR3 is 13 residues. Germline V lookup: CDR1 SGDLS, CDR2 YYNGEE. The V end lost 3 bases, the J end lost 5 bases, and 8 bases lay between the germline ends. CDR3 loop: CASSATFTGELFF. DNA of the CDR3: TGTGCCAGCAGCGCGACCTTTACCGGGGAGCTGTTTTTT.

V and J are TRBV7-9 and TRBJ1-2; 7 positions agree with TRBD1. The length of the CDR3 is 15 residues. Germline CDR1 SEHNR, CDR2 FQNEAQ (reference sequence). J gave up 8 bases and V 5 bases, and 14 bases lay outside the gene matches. The chain's CDR3 is CASSHRDSDAKGYTF. The CDR3 DNA is TGTGCCAGCAGCCACCGGGACAGCGACGCTAAGGGCTACACCTTC.

The V and J genes are TRBV9 and TRBJ2-1, with D possibly called TRBD1 or TRBD2 (6 bases each). Germline assignment: CDR1 SGDLS and CDR2 YYNGEE. The CDR3 is made up of 16 amino acids. With 0 bases removed from V and 1 base from J, the gap between germline ends came to 11 bases. The CDR3: CASSVAGARSYNEQFF. CDR3 bases: TGTGCCAGCAGCGTAGCGGGGGCTCGGTCCTACAATGAGCAGTTCTTC.

The J gene is TRBJ2-2, the V gene TRBV10-2; 7 bases agree with TRBD2. Germline CDR1 reads WSHSY; CDR2 reads SAAADI. The V and J ends lost 6 bases and 3 bases, in that order; junction bases with no gene match: 16. The CDR3 is 18 amino acids. The CDR3 DNA follows: TGCGCCAGCAGCATAAAACTAAGCGGGGCAGACGACACCGGGGAGCTGTTTTTT. Translated, it gives CASSIKLSGADDTGELFF.

The J gene is TRBJ2-3, the V gene TRBV3-1 (or the pseudogene TRBV3-2), with 10 positions matching TRBD2. V lost 0 bases and J lost 2; bases outside the gene matches: 14. This CDR3 region has 20 residues. Germline V gene data show CDR1 as LGHDT and CDR2 as YNNKEL (reference sequence). The CDR3, as DNA: TGTGCCAGCAGCCAAGATCCTTGGGCTAGCGGGAGAGGGTACACAGATACGCAGTATTTT. Amino acids: CASSQDPWASGRGYTDTQYF.

The chain links TRBV2 to TRBJ2-2; D ambiguous. Germline values: CDR1 SNHLY, CDR2 FYNNEI. V shed 3 bases and J shed 7 bases, with 12 bases lying between them. The CDR3 totals 14 residues. The CDR3 reads CASSERWRDGELFF. CDR3 coding DNA: TGTGCCAGCAGTGAGAGGTGGAGAGACGGGGAGCTGTTTTTT.

V gene TRBV5-1 combines with J gene TRBJ2-7; D perhaps matches TRBD2 (5 bases). This CDR3 contains 15 residues. Germline V lookup: CDR1 SGHRS, CDR2 YFSETQ. Between the trimmed V and J ends, which lost 4 bases and 0 bases, there was a span of 14 bases. CDR3 nucleotides: TGCGCCAGCAGCCCCACCGGACTGCGCTCCTACGAGCAGTACTTC. Translating it yields CASSPTGLRSYEQYF.

This chain's CDR3 is CASSGGPGRRRTEAFF. CDR3 in DNA: TGTGCCAGCAGTGGGGGCCCGGGACGTCGGAGAACTGAAGCTTTCTTT. V and J are TRBV2 and TRBJ1-1; the D gene is possibly TRBD1 (5 bases). The germline gives CDR1 SNHLY, CDR2 FYNNEI. Trimming stripped 4 bases from V and 5 bases from J, with 20 bases between. The CDR3 covers 16 residues.

Turning to this clone: The junction and the germline gene differ at one end; a read error may be behind it. The V call is TRBV6-1, the J call TRBJ2-3; tentatively, D is TRBD1 (6 bases). The CDR3 has 17 amino acids. CDR1 and CDR2 from the germline V gene are MNHNS and SASEGT. The CDR3 DNA is TGTGCCAGCAGTGGAGAAAACCCAGGGTTTTTGGACAGATACGCAGTATTT. This encodes CASSGENPGFLDRYAVF.